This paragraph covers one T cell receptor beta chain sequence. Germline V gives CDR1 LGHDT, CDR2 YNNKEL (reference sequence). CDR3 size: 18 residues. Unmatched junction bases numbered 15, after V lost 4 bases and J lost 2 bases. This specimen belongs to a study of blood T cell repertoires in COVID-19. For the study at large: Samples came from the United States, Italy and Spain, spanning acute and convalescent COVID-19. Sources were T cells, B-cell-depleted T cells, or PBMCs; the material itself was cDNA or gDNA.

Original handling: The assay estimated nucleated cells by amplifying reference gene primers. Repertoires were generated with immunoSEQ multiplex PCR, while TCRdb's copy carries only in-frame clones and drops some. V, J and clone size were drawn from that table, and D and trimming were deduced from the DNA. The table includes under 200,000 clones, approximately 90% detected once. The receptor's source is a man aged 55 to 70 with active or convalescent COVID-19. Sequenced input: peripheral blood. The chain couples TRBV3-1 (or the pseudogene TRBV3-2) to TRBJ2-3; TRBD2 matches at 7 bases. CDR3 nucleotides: TGTGCCAGCAGCCTGGCCCGGGTTGGGGGGGGTCTCACAGATACGCAGTATTTT. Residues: CASSLARVGGGLTDTQYF.